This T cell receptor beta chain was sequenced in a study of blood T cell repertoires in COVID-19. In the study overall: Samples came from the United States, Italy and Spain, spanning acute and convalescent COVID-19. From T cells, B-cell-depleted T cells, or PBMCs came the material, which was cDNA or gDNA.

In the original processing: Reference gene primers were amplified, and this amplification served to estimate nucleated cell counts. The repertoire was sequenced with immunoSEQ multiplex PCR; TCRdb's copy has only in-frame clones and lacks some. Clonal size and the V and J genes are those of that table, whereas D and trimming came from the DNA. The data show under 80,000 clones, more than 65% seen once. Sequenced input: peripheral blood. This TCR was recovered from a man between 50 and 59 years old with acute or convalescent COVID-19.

Here the CDR3 reads CASSLEPKSEQYF. The CDR3 DNA follows: TGCGCCAGCAGCTTGGAGCCAAAGTCCGAGCAGTACTTC. This chain joins TRBV5-1 and TRBJ2-7, with D uncertain. The length of the CDR3 is 13 residues. Between the trimmed V and J ends, which lost 0 bases and 6 bases, there was a span of 10 bases. The germline gives CDR1 SGHRS, CDR2 YFSETQ.